The 13 T cell receptor beta chains below were found in one sample sequenced in a study of T cells in Graves' hyperthyroidism and ophthalmopathy. RNA transcripts provided the source from which TCR beta CDR3 regions were amplified. HTBI primers were the set used in a first-round RT-PCR of the TCR CDR3. TCRdb itself ran the multiplex PCR reads through MiXCR, one entry per CDR3 protein. The sample shows about 590,000 distinct CDR3 sequences, 15% to 18% of them seen only once. Input material: blood. The receptors come from a woman under 40 with Graves' hyperthyroidism.

This clonotype was recorded many times. The chain recombines TRBV28 with TRBJ2-7, with TRBD2 identical over 7 bases. J lost 2 bases, V lost 5 bases, and 6 bases had no gene match. The CDR3 is 14 amino acids. Germline values: CDR1 MDHEN, CDR2 SYDVKM. CDR3 sequence: CASSLTSGAYEQYF. The CDR3 coding sequence is TGTGCCAGCAGTCTGACCAGCGGGGCCTACGAGCAGTACTTC. The full variable domain, completed using reference TRBV28 and TRBJ2-7, is DVKVTQSSRYLVKRTGEKVFLECVQDMDHENMFWYRQDPGLGLRLIYFSYDVKMKEKGDIPEGYSVSREKKERFSLILESASTNQTSMYLCASSLTSGAYEQYFGPGTRLTVT.

This clonotype has just a few counts. The chain links TRBV29-1 to TRBJ2-1; 8 bases map to TRBD1. This CDR3 is 12 amino acids long. The ends lost 4 bases at V and 8 bases at J; junction bases unmatched: 4. Per germline, CDR1 SQVTM and CDR2 ANQGSEA. In DNA form, the CDR3 reads TGCAGCGTTGCCACACAGGGGGATGAGCAGTTCTTC. Protein product: CSVATQGDEQFF.

This clonotype has ten or more counts. V is TRBV30 and J is TRBJ2-1; tentative D call: TRBD2 (5 bases). The CDR3 spans 14 residues. Per the germline V gene, CDR1 is GTSNPN and CDR2 is SVGIG (reference sequence). V was cut by 0 bases and J by 7 bases, with 13 bases left in between. DNA of the CDR3: TGTGCCTGGAGTGTACGGCGGGTTTGGAATGAGCAGTTCTTC. The encoded protein is CAWSVRRVWNEQFF.

This clonotype was seen a handful of times. This chain uses TRBV5-5 with TRBJ2-2, with TRBD2 matching 9 bases. The CDR3 is 16 residues long. The V segment lost 0 bases and the J segment 3 bases; nucleotides outside the gene matches: 3. The germline gives CDR1 SGHKS, CDR2 YYEKEE (reference sequence). The chain's CDR3 is CASSLEAGGYTGELFF. The CDR3 DNA reads as TGTGCCAGCAGCTTGGAAGCGGGAGGCTACACCGGGGAGCTGTTTTTT.

This clonotype was detected many times. This chain uses TRBV12-3 or TRBV12-4 with TRBJ1-5, with D possibly TRBD1 on 5 matching bases. The CDR3 contains 15 residues. Trimming left V 5 bases short and J 5 bases short, with 16 bases between. CDR3 DNA: TGTGCCAGCAGTCCCCGGGGGGGGTCTCATCAGCCCCAGCATTTT. This sequence encodes CASSPRGGSHQPQHF.

V usage is TRBV6-1 and J usage is TRBJ1-1, with 9 bases identical to TRBD1. With 5 bases clipped from V and 7 bases from J, the junction kept 2 bases outside the gene matches. Germline CDR1 reads MNHNS; CDR2 reads SASEGT. The CDR3 is 12 residues long. CDR3 nucleotides: TGTGCCAGCAGTAGACAGGGGGATGAAGCTTTCTTT. It encodes CASSRQGDEAFF.

This clonotype showed up many times. The CDR3 DNA follows: TGTGCCATCAGTGAATCCGGGCATCGGGATGAGCAGTTCTTC. Translated, it gives CAISESGHRDEQFF. The gene calls are TRBV10-3 and TRBJ2-1; D remains unclear. Trimming shortened V by 3 bases and J by 8 bases, and 14 bases separated the two germline ends. CDR1 ENHRY and CDR2 SYGVKD come from the germline V gene. The CDR3 consists of 14 residues.

This clonotype was detected many times. This chain uses TRBV12-3 or TRBV12-4 with TRBJ2-1; D may correspond to TRBD1 or TRBD2 (5 bases each). The CDR3 extends over 16 amino acids. The germline V and J ends were trimmed by 5 bases and 0 bases, with 14 bases remaining between them. The CDR3 region is CASSPGPQSSYNEQFF. The CDR3 DNA sequence: TGTGCCAGCAGTCCGGGACCACAAAGCTCCTACAATGAGCAGTTCTTC.

The chain recombines TRBV5-1 with TRBJ2-2, with D tentatively TRBD1 (5 bases). This CDR3 region has 15 residues. Germline V gene sequence: CDR1 SGHRS, CDR2 YFSETQ. The V end lost 4 bases, the J end lost 0 bases, and 10 bases lay between the germline ends. For the CDR3, the DNA is TGCGCCAGCAGCATGGACACTGCGAACACCGGGGAGCTGTTTTTT. This codes for CASSMDTANTGELFF.

This clonotype was recorded at least ten times. The gene calls are TRBV18 and TRBJ1-4, with D unclear. V was clipped by 6 bases and J by 0 bases, with 8 bases between them. The CDR3 loop spans 14 amino acids. CDR1 and CDR2 from the germline V gene are KGHSH and LQKENI. This CDR3 reads CASSPTATNEKLFF. The CDR3 region has the DNA TGTGCCAGCTCGCCCACAGCAACTAATGAAAAACTGTTTTTT.

The chain joins TRBV7-2 to TRBJ1-5; 10 bases match TRBD1. CDR3 length: 13 amino acids. Trimming cost V 3 bases and J 11 bases; bases outside gene matches: 4. The germline V gene encodes CDR1 SGHTA and CDR2 FQGNSA. CDR3 nucleotide sequence: TGTGCCAGCAGCTTCGACAGGGGGCTAGCCCAGCATTTT. This gives the protein CASSFDRGLAQHF.

The rearrangement uses TRBV27 and TRBJ2-2; 11 bases agree with TRBD2. The J segment lost 2 bases and the V segment lost 6 bases, leaving 14 bases of the junction unmatched. Germline assignment: CDR1 MNHEY and CDR2 SMNVEV (reference sequence). The CDR3 runs to 19 residues. The CDR3 region is CASSRITTSGIINTGELFF. CDR3 in DNA: TGTGCCAGCAGCCGAATAACGACTAGCGGGATTATCAACACCGGGGAGCTGTTTTTT.

This clonotype was found once. The chain is built from TRBV7-2 and TRBJ2-5; TRBD1 might be the D (5 bases). V was clipped by 3 bases and J by 2 bases, with 7 bases between them. Germline-derived CDR1 and CDR2 are SGHTA and FQGNSA. The CDR3 contains 13 residues. Here the CDR3 DNA reads TGTGCCAGCAGCTTCAGGGATCAAGAGACCCAGTACTTC. Protein product: CASSFRDQETQYF. Variable domain in full (rest from reference TRBV7-2 and TRBJ2-5): GAGVSQSPSNKVTEKGKDVELRCDPISGHTALYWYRQSLGQGLEFLIYFQGNSAPDKSGLPSDRFSAERTGGSVSTLTIQRTQQEDSAVYLCASSFRDQETQYFGPGTRLLVL.